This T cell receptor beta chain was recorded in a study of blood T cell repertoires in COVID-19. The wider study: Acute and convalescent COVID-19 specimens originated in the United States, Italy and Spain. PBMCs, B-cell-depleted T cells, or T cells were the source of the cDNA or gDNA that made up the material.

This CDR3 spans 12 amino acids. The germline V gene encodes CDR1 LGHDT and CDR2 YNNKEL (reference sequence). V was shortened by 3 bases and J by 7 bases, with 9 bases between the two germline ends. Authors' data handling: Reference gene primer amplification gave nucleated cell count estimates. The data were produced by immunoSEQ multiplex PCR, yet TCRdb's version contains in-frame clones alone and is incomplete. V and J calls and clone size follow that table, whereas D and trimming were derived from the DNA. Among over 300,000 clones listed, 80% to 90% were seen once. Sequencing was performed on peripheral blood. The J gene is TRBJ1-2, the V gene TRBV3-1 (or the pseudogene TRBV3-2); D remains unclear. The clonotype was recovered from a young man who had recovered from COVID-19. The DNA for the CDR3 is TGTGCCAGCAGCCACGGGGAGGCTGGCTACACCTTC. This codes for CASSHGEAGYTF.